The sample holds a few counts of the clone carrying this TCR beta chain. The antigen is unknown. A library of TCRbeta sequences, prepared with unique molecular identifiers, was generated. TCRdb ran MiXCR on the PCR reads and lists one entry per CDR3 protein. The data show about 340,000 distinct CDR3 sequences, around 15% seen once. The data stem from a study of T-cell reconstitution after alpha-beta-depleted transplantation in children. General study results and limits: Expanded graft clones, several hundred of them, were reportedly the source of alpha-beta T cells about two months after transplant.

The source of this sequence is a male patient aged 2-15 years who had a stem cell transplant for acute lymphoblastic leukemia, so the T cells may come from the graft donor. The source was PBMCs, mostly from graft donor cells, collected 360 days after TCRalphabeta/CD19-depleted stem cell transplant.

CDR3 sequence: CASSLAPGTGYEQYF. In nucleotides, the CDR3 is TGTGCCAGCAGTTTAGCGCCCGGGACAGGCTACGAGCAGTACTTC. The rearrangement joins TRBV28 to TRBJ2-7; 8 nucleotides agree with TRBD1. The CDR3 is made up of 15 amino acids. The ends lost 2 bases at V and 3 bases at J; junction bases unmatched: 6. Germline V gives CDR1 MDHEN, CDR2 SYDVKM.